The next 32 T cell receptor beta chains were all read from a single sample in a study of beta chain features in type 1 diabetes. The sequenced template was cDNA made from the entire isolated RNA. The method was immunoSEQ multiplex PCR; TCRdb's version includes in-frame clones alone and lacks a portion of them. The sample has under 950,000 clones; about a sixth are singletons. The sample taken for sequencing was naive CD4+ T cells from blood. These receptors came from a woman under 30 in good health.

V is TRBV11-2 and J is TRBJ2-1, with 8 bases identical to TRBD2. Looked up from germline, CDR1 is SGHAT and CDR2 is FQNNGV. The length of the CDR3 is 16 residues. The J segment lost 8 bases and the V segment lost 8 bases, leaving 17 bases of the junction unmatched. CDR3 region: CASQTLRGAPRDEQFF. CDR3 sequence (DNA): TGTGCCAGCCAAACCCTGCGGGGGGCGCCCAGGGATGAGCAGTTCTTC.

The chain recombines TRBV7-3 with TRBJ2-1; D is unclear. This CDR3 has 15 amino acids. V lost 0 bases to trimming and J lost 2 bases, with 8 bases between them. Germline V CDR1 and CDR2: SGHTA, FQGTGA. CDR3 protein: CASSLTGGTYNEQFF. As DNA, the CDR3 is TGTGCCAGCAGCTTAACCGGCGGCACCTACAATGAGCAGTTCTTC. Using reference TRBV7-3 and TRBJ2-1 for the parts outside the CDR3, the full variable domain is GAGVSQTPSNKVTEKGKYVELRCDPISGHTALYWYRQSLGQGPEFLIYFQGTGAADDSGLPNDRFFAVRPEGSVSTLKIQRTERGDSAVYLCASSLTGGTYNEQFFGPGTRLTVL.

The chain uses TRBV28 and TRBJ2-1, with 8 bases lining up with TRBD2. The CDR3 loop spans 14 amino acids. Germline V CDR1 and CDR2: MDHEN, SYDVKM. V dropped 5 bases and J dropped 9; count of bases not matched to a gene: 9. The CDR3 sequence: CASSRLAGVVEQFF. The DNA of the CDR3 is TGTGCCAGCAGTCGCCTAGCGGGCGTGGTTGAGCAGTTCTTC.

The CDR3 DNA reads as TGCGCCAGCAGTCAGGCAGGGGCAGATACGCAGTATTTT. This translates into CASSQAGADTQYF. The V gene is TRBV10-2, the J gene TRBJ2-3, with D perhaps matching TRBD1 (6 bases). The CDR3 runs to 13 residues. Trimming shortened V by 5 bases and J by 4 bases, and 10 bases separated the two germline ends. The germline V gene has CDR1 WSHSY and CDR2 SAAADI.

This clone was seen more than once but under ten times. V usage is TRBV11-2 and J usage is TRBJ2-1, with 15 bases fitting TRBD2. Germline V gene sequence: CDR1 SGHAT, CDR2 FQNNGV. The ends lost 6 bases at V and 5 bases at J; junction bases unmatched: 2. This CDR3 spans 15 amino acids. The DNA of the CDR3 is TGTGCCAGCAGGGGACTAGCGGGAGGTCACAATGAGCAGTTCTTC. Translation gives CASRGLAGGHNEQFF.

A word on this clone: Different DNA sequences within this sample yield the same CDR3. CDR3 protein: CASSYSANTEAFF. The CDR3 nucleotides read TGTGCCAGCAGTTACTCGGCGAACACTGAAGCTTTCTTT. The chain joins TRBV6-6 to TRBJ1-1; unclear D gene. V lost 0 bases, J lost 1 base, and 3 bases lay in between. This CDR3 comprises 13 residues. CDR1 is MNHNY and CDR2 is SVGAGI in the germline V gene (reference sequence).

This clone was seen a handful of times. This chain connects TRBV7-2 to TRBJ2-3; weak D call: TRBD1 (5 bases). The CDR3 totals 18 residues. Germline loops: CDR1 SGHTA, CDR2 FQGNSA. Trimming removed 1 base from V and 1 base from J, with 18 bases in between. The CDR3 bases are TGTGCCAGCAGCTTAGAGTGGGCAGGGCGGAAGCGCACAGATACGCAGTATTTT. It specifies CASSLEWAGRKRTDTQYF.

The V gene is TRBV7-2, the J gene TRBJ2-2, with D perhaps given as TRBD1 or TRBD2 (5 bases each). The CDR3 has 16 amino acids. V lost 1 base and J lost 5, with 14 bases in between. Germline V CDR1 and CDR2: SGHTA, FQGNSA. CDR3 in amino acids: CASSLGGVGQTGELFF. DNA of the CDR3: TGTGCCAGCAGCTTAGGAGGGGTGGGGCAGACCGGGGAGCTGTTTTTT.

Here the CDR3 DNA reads TGTGCCAGCAGTGAATTCAGGGGGCGAACCACAGATACGCAGTATTTT. It yields the protein CASSEFRGRTTDTQYF. This chain connects TRBV6-1 to TRBJ2-3; 8 bases line up with TRBD1. The germline V gene has CDR1 MNHNS and CDR2 SASEGT. Losses at the gene ends were 2 bases for V and 2 bases for J; bases not matched to a gene: 6. The length of the CDR3 is 16 residues.

This chain connects TRBV5-1 to TRBJ2-3, with D perhaps TRBD1 or TRBD2 (5 bases each). V lost 5 bases and J 4 bases, leaving 17 bases between the germline ends. This CDR3 contains 15 residues. Per germline, CDR1 SGHRS and CDR2 YFSETQ. The CDR3 sequence is CASSPGTRLADTQYF. In nucleotides, the CDR3 is TGCGCCAGCAGTCCGGGGACCCGGCTTGCAGATACGCAGTATTTT.

This clone turned up a few times. The chain employs TRBV7-8 and TRBJ2-7; 10 bases map to TRBD2. Germline V gene lookup returns CDR1 SGHVS and CDR2 FQNEAQ. The CDR3 contains 16 residues. The ends lost 2 bases at V and 2 bases at J; junction bases unmatched: 6. This CDR3 reads CASSLSMTSGPYEQYF. The CDR3 DNA reads as TGTGCCAGCAGCTTATCCATGACTAGCGGGCCCTACGAGCAGTACTTC.

This sequence joins TRBV7-9 and TRBJ2-7; D is unresolved. Germline V gene data show CDR1 as SEHNR and CDR2 as FQNEAQ (reference sequence). V dropped 8 bases and J dropped 4 bases, with 6 bases sitting between them. The CDR3 has 10 amino acids. The CDR3 DNA reads as TGTGCCAGCGGGATGTACGAGCAGTACTTC. It encodes CASGMYEQYF.

There are a few counts of this clone. The sample has other DNA sequences that encode this CDR3 too. The rearrangement links TRBV15 to TRBJ2-7; D might be TRBD1 (6 bases). The V end was cut by 0 bases, the J end by 2 bases, with 8 bases between. This CDR3 has 14 amino acids. Germline-derived CDR1 and CDR2 are LNHNV and YYDKDF (reference sequence). The CDR3 region is CATSREQGTYEQYF. In DNA form, the CDR3 reads TGTGCCACCAGCAGAGAACAGGGCACCTACGAGCAGTACTTC.

V usage is TRBV28 and J usage is TRBJ2-1; 7 bases are a match to TRBD2. CDR3 size: 15 residues. The trim removed 1 base at V and 7 bases at J, leaving 7 bases unmatched. Germline CDR1 and CDR2: MDHEN and SYDVKM. In DNA form, the CDR3 reads TGTGCCAGCAGTTTATTGGCTAGCGGTCGAAATGAGCAGTTCTTC. It encodes CASSLLASGRNEQFF.

The chain employs TRBV4-1 and TRBJ2-1, with 12 bases that match TRBD2. Germline CDR1 MGHRA, CDR2 YSYEKL. CDR3 length equals 15 residues. The V gene end was trimmed by 1 base and the J gene end by 7 bases; junction bases not matched to a gene: 2. The chain's CDR3 is CASSQVGTSGNEQFF. The DNA of the CDR3 is TGCGCCAGCAGCCAAGTGGGGACTAGCGGGAATGAGCAGTTCTTC.

V gene TRBV7-9 combines with J gene TRBJ2-3; 7 nucleotides align to TRBD2. This CDR3 comprises 17 residues. Trimming at V came to 1 base and at J to 4 bases, leaving 11 bases not matched to a gene. The germline V gene has CDR1 SEHNR and CDR2 FQNEAQ (reference sequence). CDR3 bases: TGTGCCAGCAGCTTAGGTTCACTAGCGCCGTTCCCAGATACGCAGTATTTT. This codes for CASSLGSLAPFPDTQYF.

This clone was seen a handful of times. This chain connects TRBV18 to TRBJ2-1, with D perhaps matching TRBD1 (5 bases). Germline CDR1 and CDR2: KGHSH and LQKENI. The CDR3 runs to 15 residues. Trimming removed 0 bases at V and 3 bases at J, with 9 bases between. CDR3 loop: CASSPPTGDYNEQFF. As DNA, the CDR3 is TGTGCCAGCTCACCACCCACAGGAGACTACAATGAGCAGTTCTTC.

The chain joins TRBV6-5 to TRBJ2-3, with a possible D match to TRBD1 (6 bases). CDR1 and CDR2 (germline): MNHEY, SVGAGI. This CDR3 has 14 residues. V was cut by 10 bases and J by 1 base, with 15 bases left in between. Here the CDR3 reads CAIRSGDRTDTQYF. CDR3 in DNA: TGTGCCATCAGATCAGGGGACCGCACAGATACGCAGTATTTT.

This chain links TRBV5-6 with TRBJ1-3; D gene unclear. Trimming cost V 1 base and J 0 bases, with 8 bases left between them. CDR1 and CDR2 from the germline V gene are SGHDT and YYEEEE. The length of the CDR3 is 15 residues. The CDR3 sequence: CASSLFGSSGNTIYF. In DNA form, the CDR3 reads TGTGCCAGCAGCTTGTTTGGGAGCTCTGGAAACACCATATATTTT. Full variable domain (missing parts from reference TRBV5-6 and TRBJ1-3): DAGVTQSPTHLIKTRGQQVTLRCSPKSGHDTVSWYQQALGQGPQFIFQYYEEEERQRGNFPDRFSGHQFPNYSSELNVNALLLGDSALYLCASSLFGSSGNTIYFGEGSWLTVV.

This clone was counted a few times. The chain couples TRBV18 to TRBJ2-4; 8 nucleotides agree with TRBD2. CDR1 is KGHSH, CDR2 LQKENI, per germline. The V segment lost 3 bases and the J segment 0 bases; nucleotides outside the gene matches: 7. The CDR3 is made up of 17 amino acids. Written as DNA, the CDR3 is TGTGCCAGCTCACCGGTTGTCGGGAGGGGAGCCAAAAACATTCAGTACTTC. Amino acids: CASSPVVGRGAKNIQYF.

This clone showed up just a few times. V gene TRBV9 combines with J gene TRBJ2-3; D is unclear. In germline, CDR1 is SGDLS, CDR2 YYNGEE. Trimming took 3 bases from V and 2 from J, leaving 10 bases between them. The CDR3 sequence is 14 residues long. CDR3 bases: TGTGCCAGCAGCGCCGGGTCTTCCACAGATACGCAGTATTTT. Protein product: CASSAGSSTDTQYF.

The chain employs TRBV4-3 and TRBJ2-5; 7 bases fit TRBD1. Per the germline V gene, CDR1 is LGHNA and CDR2 is YSLEER. CDR3 length equals 16 residues. The V and J ends lost 2 bases and 1 base, in that order; junction bases with no gene match: 7. The CDR3 loop reads CASSQQYRGVQETQYF. The CDR3 DNA reads as TGCGCCAGCAGCCAACAATACAGGGGTGTCCAAGAGACCCAGTACTTC.

This clone has more than one count but fewer than ten. The rearrangement links TRBV6-6 to TRBJ2-7, with D possibly matching TRBD1 (5 bases). This CDR3 contains 13 residues. Germline V CDR1 and CDR2: MNHNY, SVGAGI (reference sequence). Trimming pared 6 bases from V and 6 bases from J, leaving 15 bases between. The CDR3 nucleotides are TGTGCCAGCAGCCTCAGGGTCTCGGGCGAGCAGTACTTC. It codes for CASSLRVSGEQYF.

The chain carries TRBV7-9 and TRBJ2-1, with TRBD2 identical over 8 bases. This CDR3 region has 18 residues. Per germline, CDR1 SEHNR and CDR2 FQNEAQ (reference sequence). With V trimmed by 4 bases and J by 6 bases, 17 bases remained unmatched. As DNA, the CDR3 is TGTGCCAGCAGCTACCGAACCACCGGGACTAGACGGGGCAATGAGCAGTTCTTC. This gives the protein CASSYRTTGTRRGNEQFF. The variable domain in full, completed from reference TRBV7-9 and TRBJ2-1, reads DTGVSQNPRHKITKRGQNVTFRCDPISEHNRLYWYRQTLGQGPEFLTYFQNEAQLEKSRLLSDRFSAERPKGSFSTLEIQRTEQGDSAMYLCASSYRTTGTRRGNEQFFGPGTRLTVL.

The chain has TRBV7-2 and TRBJ2-1; D possibly corresponds to TRBD2 (5 bases). The CDR3 sequence is 11 residues long. Deletions cut 8 bases from V and 9 bases from J, with 11 bases between. Germline CDR1 SGHTA, CDR2 FQGNSA. CDR3 nucleotide sequence: TGTGCCAGCTCGAGGGCGCTTGAGCAGTTCTTC. Protein product: CASSRALEQFF.

The sample holds a few counts of this clone. The CDR3 DNA reads TGCGCCAGCAGCCAAGATCTTGGGGTCTGGGAGCAGTACTTC. This encodes CASSQDLGVWEQYF. The chain couples TRBV4-3 to TRBJ2-7, with D unclear. The V gene lost 0 bases and the J gene lost 7 bases, with 13 bases spanning the gap. Germline V CDR1 and CDR2: LGHNA, YSLEER. CDR3 length: 14 amino acids.

This clone was counted between two and nine times. The chain combines TRBV9 with TRBJ2-3, with 11 bases fitting TRBD2. Losses at the gene ends were 3 bases for V and 3 bases for J; bases not matched to a gene: 9. This CDR3 is built from 17 residues. The germline V gene has CDR1 SGDLS and CDR2 YYNGEE. The CDR3 spells CASSAPLAGVRTDTQYF. For the CDR3, the DNA is TGTGCCAGCAGCGCCCCACTAGCGGGAGTTAGAACAGATACGCAGTATTTT.

There are a few counts of this clone. The chain is built from TRBV5-4 and TRBJ2-3, with D hard to call. Germline values: CDR1 SGHNT, CDR2 YYREEE (reference sequence). The CDR3 totals 14 residues. Between the trimmed V and J ends, which lost 0 bases and 2 bases, there was a span of 7 bases. DNA of the CDR3: TGTGCCAGCAGCTTGGGTGTGCTCACAGATACGCAGTATTTT. As protein: CASSLGVLTDTQYF.

This sequence joins TRBV7-2 and TRBJ2-1; 8 bases agree with TRBD2. This CDR3 is built from 15 residues. The V and J ends lost 7 bases and 8 bases, in that order; junction bases with no gene match: 13. Germline values: CDR1 SGHTA, CDR2 FQGNSA. The CDR3 protein is CASTRGAGVLHEQFF. The DNA for the CDR3 is TGTGCCAGCACCCGAGGAGCGGGAGTATTGCATGAGCAGTTCTTC.

This clone was counted between two and nine times. CDR3 in amino acids: CASSLAGGMYEQYF. Here the CDR3 DNA reads TGTGCCAGCAGCTTAGCGGGAGGAATGTACGAGCAGTACTTC. The chain couples TRBV7-9 to TRBJ2-7; perhaps TRBD2 as D (6 bases). Germline assignment: CDR1 SEHNR and CDR2 FQNEAQ (reference sequence). This CDR3 has 14 residues. Trimming left V 0 bases short and J 4 bases short, with 10 bases between. The full variable domain, completed using reference TRBV7-9 and TRBJ2-7, is DTGVSQNPRHKITKRGQNVTFRCDPISEHNRLYWYRQTLGQGPEFLTYFQNEAQLEKSRLLSDRFSAERPKGSFSTLEIQRTEQGDSAMYLCASSLAGGMYEQYFGPGTRLTVT.

This clone was observed a handful of times. The rearrangement links TRBV19 to TRBJ2-1; 11 positions match TRBD2. The trim removed 4 bases at V and 0 bases at J, leaving 11 bases unmatched. The CDR3 consists of 19 residues. CDR1 is LNHDA, CDR2 SQIVND, per germline (reference sequence). CDR3 bases: TGTGCCAGTAGTACGAAGACTAGCGGGACAGTTAGCTCCTACAATGAGCAGTTCTTC. It translates to CASSTKTSGTVSSYNEQFF.

In this sample, this clone turned up a few times. This chain links TRBV28 with TRBJ2-7, with TRBD2 matching 9 bases. The CDR3 spans 15 residues. CDR1 is MDHEN and CDR2 is SYDVKM in the germline V gene. Losses at the gene ends were 1 base for V and 2 bases for J; bases not matched to a gene: 3. In nucleotides, the CDR3 is TGTGCCAGCAGTTTATTCCCTAGCGGGACCTACGAGCAGTACTTC. Amino acid sequence: CASSLFPSGTYEQYF.